Listed here are 32 T cell receptor beta chains from one sample, sequenced in a study of cytomegalovirus exposure and HLA in healthy donors. A multiplex PCR was run with 60 Vbeta primers and 13 Jbeta primers. Some clones are missing from TCRdb's copy, which holds only in-frame ones; the method was immunoSEQ multiplex PCR. Counted here are around 97,000 clones, around a tenth occurring once; the ten biggest clones make up 5.1%. Sequenced input: PBMCs. The receptors stem from a man aged 45-60 years in good health and CMV-seropositive.

This chain connects TRBV27 to TRBJ1-2; 7 positions agree with TRBD1. The CDR3 length is 11 residues. From germline, CDR1 is MNHEY and CDR2 SMNVEV (reference sequence). After removal of 6 bases from V and 6 bases from J, the junction contained 1 base not matched to a gene. For the CDR3, the DNA is TGTGCCAGCAGCAGGGGGAATGGCTACACCTTC. It codes for CASSRGNGYTF.

This clone appeared a few times. The chain links TRBV4-2 to TRBJ2-3, with 7 bases identical to TRBD2. Germline V CDR1 and CDR2: LGHNA, YNFKEQ. J gave up 4 bases and V 4 bases, and 14 bases lay outside the gene matches. The CDR3 spans 17 residues. The CDR3 DNA reads TGTGCCAGCAGCCGTACTGGACTAGTGGGGTCGGCAGATACGCAGTATTTT. Encoded protein: CASSRTGLVGSADTQYF.

The rearrangement links TRBV9 to TRBJ1-1, with D tentatively TRBD1 (6 bases). This CDR3 has 15 amino acids. Germline V lookup: CDR1 SGDLS, CDR2 YYNGEE. Trimming removed 4 bases at V and 1 base at J, with 14 bases between. The CDR3 DNA follows: TGTGCCAGCAGCCTTTCCGACAGGCCGAACACTGAAGCTTTCTTT. This sequence encodes CASSLSDRPNTEAFF.

This clone showed up many times. In DNA, the CDR3 is TGTGCCAGCAGCCGGACTGGATTTTCCTACGAGCAGTACTTC. Protein: CASSRTGFSYEQYF. The chain joins TRBV5-6 to TRBJ2-7; possibly TRBD2 for D (5 bases). Germline CDR1 reads SGHDT; CDR2 reads YYEEEE. Trimming removed 4 bases at V and 1 base at J, with 12 bases between. CDR3 length: 14 residues.

This clone was seen a few times. The chain employs TRBV2 and TRBJ1-1, with 11 bases identical to TRBD1. CDR1 SNHLY and CDR2 FYNNEI come from the germline V gene. The trim removed 4 bases at V and 1 base at J, leaving 5 bases unmatched. The CDR3 consists of 16 residues. The CDR3 coding sequence is TGTGCCAGCAGTGCCGGGACAGGGGGAGGGAACACTGAAGCTTTCTTT. This codes for CASSAGTGGGNTEAFF. The full variable domain, in which reference TRBV2 and TRBJ1-1 provide the parts outside the CDR3, is EPEVTQTPSHQVTQMGQEVILRCVPISNHLYFYWYRQILGQKVEFLVSFYNNEISEKSEIFDDQFSVERPDGSNFTLKIRSTKLEDSAMYFCASSAGTGGGNTEAFFGQGTRLTVV.

Worth noting for this clone: An end of the junction does not agree with germline; a read error may underlie this. This same CDR3 is encoded by further DNA sequences in the sample. This chain uses TRBV29-1 with TRBJ2-3, with D hard to call. The CDR3 runs to 14 residues. The V gene's germline CDR1 is SQVTM and CDR2 ANQGSEA. The DNA of the CDR3 is TGCAGCGTTGTGCCTTACCTAAGCACCGATACGAAGTATTTC. It encodes CSVVPYLSTDTKYF.

The chain links TRBV28 to TRBJ2-7; D might be TRBD2 (5 bases). Trimming took off 6 bases at V and 11 bases at J, with 14 bases between the two ends. The CDR3 is made up of 11 amino acids. Germline V gives CDR1 MDHEN, CDR2 SYDVKM. CDR3 sequence (DNA): TGTGCCAGCAGACGGACTCGGACGAAGTACTTC. Residues: CASRRTRTKYF.

This clone has a handful of counts. The V call is TRBV19, the J call TRBJ2-7, with D tentatively TRBD2 (6 bases). Germline V CDR1 and CDR2: LNHDA, SQIVND (reference sequence). The V end lost 6 bases, the J end lost 2 bases, and 23 bases lay between the germline ends. This CDR3 is 17 amino acids long. For the CDR3, the DNA is TGTGCCAGTAGCCCCGGGACTCCAACCTCTGGAGCCTACGAGCAGTACTTC. Its protein product is CASSPGTPTSGAYEQYF. The full variable domain, its missing parts supplied by reference TRBV19 and TRBJ2-7, is DGGITQSPKYLFRKEGQNVTLSCEQNLNHDAMYWYRQDPGQGLRLIYYSQIVNDFQKGDIAEGYSVSREKKESFPLTVTSAQKNPTAFYLCASSPGTPTSGAYEQYFGPGTRLTVT.

The chain employs TRBV6-1 and TRBJ2-1; 7 bases are shared with TRBD2. With V trimmed by 4 bases and J by 1 base, 4 bases remained unmatched. Germline V gives CDR1 MNHNS, CDR2 SASEGT. The length of the CDR3 is 15 residues. DNA of the CDR3: TGTGCCAGCAGTGGGGAGCGGGGTTCCTACAATGAGCAGTTCTTC. Translation gives CASSGERGSYNEQFF.

This chain joins TRBV2 and TRBJ2-1, with 10 bases lining up with TRBD2. Trimming removed 7 bases from V and 6 bases from J; junction bases left unmatched: 9. Germline CDR1 reads SNHLY; CDR2 reads FYNNEI. This CDR3 is built from 15 residues. CDR3 bases: TGTGCCAGCACCACCAGCGGGAGGGCCTCCAATGAGCAGTTCTTC. Protein product: CASTTSGRASNEQFF.

This clone was found a few times. The V gene is TRBV2, the J gene TRBJ2-7; 10 nucleotides match TRBD2. CDR3 length: 15 residues. CDR1 SNHLY and CDR2 FYNNEI come from the germline V gene. The junction had 6 bases not matched to a gene; V was cut back by 5 bases and J by 2 bases. The CDR3 DNA reads as TGTGCCAGCAGTATTACTAGCGGGGACCCCTACGAGCAGTACTTC. As protein: CASSITSGDPYEQYF.

This clone was observed a few times. The junction does not match germline at one end; this may be a read error. The chain couples TRBV30 to TRBJ1-6; D possibly corresponds to TRBD1 (6 bases). Germline V lookup: CDR1 GTSNPN, CDR2 SVGIG (reference sequence). The CDR3 is made up of 15 amino acids. CDR3 coding DNA: TGTGCCTGGAGTAAGACAGGTCCAAATAATTCACCCCTCAACTTT. The encoded protein is CAWSKTGPNNSPLNF.

V is TRBV7-2 and J is TRBJ2-1; weak D call: TRBD1 (5 bases). The V end lost 0 bases, the J end lost 7 bases, and 16 bases lay between the germline ends. In germline, CDR1 is SGHTA, CDR2 FQGNSA. The CDR3 runs to 16 residues. The CDR3 loop is CASSLANQGPQNEQFF. In DNA form, the CDR3 reads TGTGCCAGCAGCTTAGCGAACCAGGGTCCGCAGAATGAGCAGTTCTTC.

In its sample, this clone was seen a few times. This sequence joins TRBV5-1 and TRBJ1-1; D is possibly TRBD1 (5 bases). Deletions cut 4 bases from V and 1 base from J, with 8 bases between. Germline-derived CDR1 and CDR2 are SGHRS and YFSETQ. This CDR3 is 13 amino acids long. The CDR3 sequence: CASSVQENTEAFF. The CDR3 DNA reads TGCGCCAGCAGCGTACAGGAGAACACTGAAGCTTTCTTT. Based on the CDR3 plus reference TRBV5-1 and TRBJ1-1, the full variable domain is KAGVTQTPRYLIKTRGQQVTLSCSPISGHRSVSWYQQTPGQGLQFLFEYFSETQRNKGNFPGRFSGRQFSNSRSEMNVSTLELGDSALYLCASSVQENTEAFFGQGTRLTVV.

The chain recombines TRBV5-4 with TRBJ1-1; a weak D match, TRBD1 (6 bases). Trimming removed 0 bases at V and 9 bases at J, with 15 bases between. CDR1 and CDR2 (germline): SGHNT, YYREEE (reference sequence). The CDR3 length is 14 residues. The chain's CDR3 is CASSLEGHNSKAFF. CDR3 nucleotide sequence: TGTGCCAGCAGCTTGGAGGGACATAATTCGAAAGCTTTCTTT.

The V gene is TRBV6-5, the J gene TRBJ2-6; perhaps TRBD2 as D (6 bases). This CDR3 has 16 amino acids. V gave up 0 bases and J gave up 4 bases, with 10 bases separating them. Germline V gives CDR1 MNHEY, CDR2 SVGAGI. In DNA, the CDR3 is TGTGCCAGCAGTTACTCGGGAGGTCGCGGGGCCAACGTCCTGACTTTC. It is translated as CASSYSGGRGANVLTF.

V gene TRBV30 combines with J gene TRBJ2-2; no reliable D call. Trimming took 2 bases from V and 3 from J, leaving 10 bases between them. This CDR3 comprises 14 residues. The V gene's germline CDR1 is GTSNPN and CDR2 SVGIG (reference sequence). The CDR3, as DNA: TGTGCCTGGAGTTATGACGGGTACACCGGGGAGCTGTTTTTT. Its protein is CAWSYDGYTGELFF.

This clone was found a few times. The rearrangement uses TRBV2 and TRBJ1-2; 7 bases are shared with TRBD1. V shed 6 bases, J shed 10 bases, and the junction held 11 bases outside the gene matches. The CDR3 totals 13 residues. Looked up from germline, CDR1 is SNHLY and CDR2 is FYNNEI. The CDR3 protein is CASSDRENADYTF. Written as DNA, the CDR3 is TGTGCCAGCAGCGACAGGGAGAACGCTGACTACACCTTC.

This clone has a handful of counts. The chain recombines TRBV7-3 with TRBJ2-7; 8 nucleotides align to TRBD2. This CDR3 is built from 14 residues. Germline V gene sequence: CDR1 SGHTA, CDR2 FQGTGA. The V gene end was trimmed by 4 bases and the J gene end by 4 bases; junction bases not matched to a gene: 6. The CDR3 nucleotides are TGTGCCAGCAGCTCTGGGAGACTAGCGTACGAGCAGTACTTC. This translates into CASSSGRLAYEQYF.

V usage is TRBV5-4 and J usage is TRBJ2-7, with 7 bases that match TRBD2. This CDR3 is 15 amino acids long. Per the germline V gene, CDR1 is SGHNT and CDR2 is YYREEE (reference sequence). V was pared by 4 bases and J by 0 bases, with 7 bases of the junction left unmatched. The CDR3 region has the DNA TGTGCCAGCAGCCCATTGGGGGGGAGCTCCTACGAGCAGTACTTC. This codes for CASSPLGGSSYEQYF.

The chain carries TRBV27 and TRBJ2-3; D remains unclear. CDR1 and CDR2 from the germline V gene are MNHEY and SMNVEV (reference sequence). V dropped 5 bases and J dropped 5 bases, with 8 bases sitting between them. This CDR3 spans 12 amino acids. The CDR3, as DNA: TGTGCCAGCAGTACCACGGGAGATACGCAGTATTTT. As protein: CASSTTGDTQYF.

This clone was detected a few times. This chain links TRBV6-5 with TRBJ1-4; perhaps TRBD1 as D (5 bases). Germline loops: CDR1 MNHEY, CDR2 SVGAGI. The CDR3 extends over 15 amino acids. V was pared by 10 bases and J by 3 bases, with 18 bases between. CDR3 coding DNA: TGTGCCACCCAAGATCAGACAGACCCTAATGAAAAACTGTTTTTT. Translation: CATQDQTDPNEKLFF.

This clone has more than one count but fewer than ten. This chain links TRBV30 with TRBJ2-2, with D perhaps matching TRBD2 (7 bases). From germline, CDR1 is GTSNPN and CDR2 SVGIG (reference sequence). This CDR3 is 17 amino acids long. V lost 2 bases to trimming and J lost 5 bases, with 21 bases between them. The CDR3: CAWSHLHGGAGTGELFF. CDR3 DNA sequence: TGTGCCTGGAGTCACCTTCATGGGGGGGCGGGAACCGGGGAGCTGTTTTTT.

This sequence joins TRBV6-6 and TRBJ2-7, with a weak D call TRBD2 (6 bases). Germline CDR1 reads MNHNY; CDR2 reads SVGAGI (reference sequence). There are 15 residues in the CDR3. V lost 2 bases, J lost 9 bases, and 20 bases lay in between. CDR3 residues: CASSYGASELEGQYF. The CDR3 DNA reads as TGTGCCAGCAGTTACGGTGCTAGCGAGTTGGAGGGGCAGTACTTC.

This clone was observed a few times. The chain employs TRBV28 and TRBJ2-1; tentative D call: TRBD2 (6 bases). The V and J ends lost 5 bases and 0 bases respectively, with 8 bases between them. Per the germline V gene, CDR1 is MDHEN and CDR2 is SYDVKM. The CDR3 extends over 14 amino acids. The DNA of the CDR3 is TGTGCCAGCAGTATCGGGGGCTCCTACAATGAGCAGTTCTTC. This translates into CASSIGGSYNEQFF.

V and J are TRBV4-1 and TRBJ2-1; the D gene is possibly TRBD1 (5 bases). The CDR3 has 16 amino acids. CDR1 MGHRA and CDR2 YSYEKL come from the germline V gene. V was clipped by 1 base and J by 6 bases, with 16 bases between them. The CDR3 region is CASSQAARETINEQFF. The CDR3 DNA is TGCGCCAGCAGCCAAGCCGCCAGGGAAACGATCAATGAGCAGTTCTTC.

The chain is built from TRBV11-3 and TRBJ2-1; 10 bases agree with TRBD1. Losses at the gene ends were 0 bases for V and 5 bases for J; bases not matched to a gene: 10. Germline V gene data show CDR1 as SGHNT and CDR2 as YENEEA. The length of the CDR3 is 18 residues. This chain's CDR3 is CASSLESPGQGSHNEQFF. CDR3 bases: TGTGCCAGCAGCTTAGAGTCGCCGGGACAGGGGTCTCACAATGAGCAGTTCTTC.

In this sample, this clone turned up a few times. The rearrangement uses TRBV27 and TRBJ1-2; 8 nucleotides align to TRBD1. This CDR3 has 14 amino acids. With 6 bases clipped from V and 7 bases from J, the junction kept 10 bases outside the gene matches. The germline gives CDR1 MNHEY, CDR2 SMNVEV (reference sequence). The CDR3 DNA sequence: TGTGCCAGCAGCCAGACGGGACAGGCGGGTGGCTACACCTTC. Protein product: CASSQTGQAGGYTF.

The chain links TRBV7-2 to TRBJ2-5, with a possible D match to TRBD1 (5 bases). Germline V gene lookup returns CDR1 SGHTA and CDR2 FQGNSA. The CDR3 length is 14 residues. Trimming shortened V by 0 bases and J by 3 bases, and 8 bases separated the two germline ends. The DNA of the CDR3 is TGTGCCAGCAGCTTAGCGTGGGGCAAAGAGACCCAGTACTTC. Its protein is CASSLAWGKETQYF.

Worth noting for this clone: This same CDR3 is encoded by further DNA sequences in the sample. The chain couples TRBV29-1 to TRBJ2-7; the match to TRBD2 covers 9 bases. The germline V gene has CDR1 SQVTM and CDR2 ANQGSEA. The V gene end was trimmed by 5 bases and the J gene end by 5 bases; junction bases not matched to a gene: 13. This CDR3 is 15 amino acids long. As DNA, the CDR3 is TGCAGCGTTCAGGGACTGGCGGGAGGGCCAAACGAGCAGTACTTC. As protein: CSVQGLAGGPNEQYF.

This clone was counted once. The chain carries TRBV7-9 and TRBJ2-1, with a weak D call TRBD2 (6 bases). The V and J ends lost 5 bases and 7 bases respectively, with 15 bases between them. Germline V gene data show CDR1 as SEHNR and CDR2 as FQNEAQ (reference sequence). The CDR3 totals 14 residues. As DNA, the CDR3 is TGTGCCAGCAGCATGGCGGAGGGCCGGAATGAGCAGTTCTTC. Encoded protein: CASSMAEGRNEQFF.

This clone appeared many times. The chain uses TRBV18 and TRBJ2-7; 8 nucleotides match TRBD2. The V segment lost 2 bases and the J segment 2 bases; nucleotides outside the gene matches: 11. Germline loops: CDR1 KGHSH, CDR2 LQKENI. CDR3 length equals 17 residues. As DNA, the CDR3 is TGTGCCAGCTCACCAATCCAACCGGGACTAGGGGCCTACGAGCAGTACTTC. Amino acids: CASSPIQPGLGAYEQYF.